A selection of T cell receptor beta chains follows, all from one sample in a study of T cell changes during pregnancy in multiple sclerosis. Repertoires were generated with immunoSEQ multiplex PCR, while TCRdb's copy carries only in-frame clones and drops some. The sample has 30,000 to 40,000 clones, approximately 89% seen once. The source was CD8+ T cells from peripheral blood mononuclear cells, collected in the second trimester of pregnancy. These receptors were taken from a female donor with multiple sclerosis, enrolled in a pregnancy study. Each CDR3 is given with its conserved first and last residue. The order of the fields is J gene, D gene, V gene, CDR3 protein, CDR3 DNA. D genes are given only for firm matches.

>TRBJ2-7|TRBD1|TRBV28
CASSSAQGAYEQYF
TGTGCCAGCAGTTCTGCTCAGGGGGCCTACGAGCAGTACTTC
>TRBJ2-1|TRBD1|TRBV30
CAWSTGTGAYNEQFF
TGTGCCTGGAGTACAGGGACAGGGGCCTACAATGAGCAGTTCTTC
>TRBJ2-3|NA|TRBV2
CASRSSRGDTQYF
TGTGCCAGCAGATCGTCAAGGGGCGATACGCAGTATTTT
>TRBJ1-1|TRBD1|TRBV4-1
CASSPRQGKNTEAFF
TGCGCCAGCAGCCCCCGACAGGGGAAAAACACTGAAGCTTTCTTT
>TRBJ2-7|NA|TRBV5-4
CASSSPGERYEQYF
TGTGCCAGCAGCTCGCCGGGAGAGCGCTACGAGCAGTACTTC
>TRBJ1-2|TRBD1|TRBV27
CASRTSRDRPNYGYTF
TGTGCCAGCAGAACCTCCCGGGACAGACCTAACTATGGCTACACCTTC
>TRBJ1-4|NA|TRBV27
CASSLWAEGEKLFF
TGTGCCAGCAGTTTATGGGCGGAGGGTGAAAAACTGTTTTTT
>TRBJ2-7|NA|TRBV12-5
CASGLLPGHEQYF
TGTGCTAGTGGTTTACTTCCAGGCCACGAGCAGTACTTC
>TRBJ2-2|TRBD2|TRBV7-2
CASSPLAGDTGELFF
TGTGCCAGCAGCCCACTAGCGGGAGACACCGGGGAGCTGTTTTTT
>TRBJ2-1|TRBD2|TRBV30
CAWSVNSGPPNEQFF
TGTGCCTGGAGTGTAAATAGCGGGCCTCCCAATGAGCAGTTCTTC
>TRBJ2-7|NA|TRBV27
CASRLGAGYEQYF
TGTGCCAGCAGACTTGGGGCTGGCTACGAGCAGTACTTC
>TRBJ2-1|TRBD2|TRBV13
CASSLDTSGGLPYNEQFF
TGTGCCAGCAGCTTGGACACTAGCGGGGGTCTACCCTACAATGAGCAGTTCTTC
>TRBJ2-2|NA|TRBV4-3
CASSQDRSGTNTGELFF
TGCGCCAGCAGCCAAGACCGTAGCGGAACGAACACCGGGGAGCTGTTTTTT
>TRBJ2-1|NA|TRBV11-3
CASSSVEAPYNEQFF
TGTGCCAGCAGCTCCGTCGAGGCCCCCTACAATGAGCAGTTCTTC
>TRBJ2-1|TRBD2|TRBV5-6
CASSGGGRGNEQFF
TGTGCCAGCAGTGGAGGCGGGAGGGGGAATGAGCAGTTCTTC
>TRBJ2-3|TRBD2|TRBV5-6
CASDRVAGAPDTQYF
TGTGCCAGCGACCGGGTAGCGGGAGCCCCAGATACGCAGTATTTT
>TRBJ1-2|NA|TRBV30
CAWRAERGYTF
TGTGCCTGGAGGGCGGAGCGGGGCTACACCTTC
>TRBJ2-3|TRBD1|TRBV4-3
CASSHRGQDLRTQYF
TGCGCCAGCAGCCATAGGGGACAGGACCTGCGTACGCAGTATTTT
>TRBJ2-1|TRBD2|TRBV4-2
CASSQEGPGLAVEVDNEQFF
TGTGCCAGCAGCCAAGAAGGGCCGGGACTAGCGGTCGAAGTGGACAATGAGCAGTTCTTC